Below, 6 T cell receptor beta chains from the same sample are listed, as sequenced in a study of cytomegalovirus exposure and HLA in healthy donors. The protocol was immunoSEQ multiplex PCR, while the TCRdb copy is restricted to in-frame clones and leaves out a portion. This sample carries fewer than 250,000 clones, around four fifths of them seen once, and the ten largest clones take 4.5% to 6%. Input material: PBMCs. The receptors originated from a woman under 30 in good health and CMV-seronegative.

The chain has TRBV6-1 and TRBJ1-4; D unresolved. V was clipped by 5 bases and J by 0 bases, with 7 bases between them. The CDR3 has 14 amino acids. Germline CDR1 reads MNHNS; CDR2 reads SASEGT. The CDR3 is CASSTYATNEKLFF. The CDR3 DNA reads TGTGCCAGCAGTACGTATGCAACTAATGAAAAACTGTTTTTT.

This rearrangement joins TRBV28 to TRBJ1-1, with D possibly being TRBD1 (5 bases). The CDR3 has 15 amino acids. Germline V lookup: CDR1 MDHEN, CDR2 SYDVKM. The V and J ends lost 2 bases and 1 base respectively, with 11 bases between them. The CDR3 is CASSLQVGANTEAFF. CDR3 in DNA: TGTGCCAGCAGTTTACAGGTAGGGGCGAACACTGAAGCTTTCTTT.

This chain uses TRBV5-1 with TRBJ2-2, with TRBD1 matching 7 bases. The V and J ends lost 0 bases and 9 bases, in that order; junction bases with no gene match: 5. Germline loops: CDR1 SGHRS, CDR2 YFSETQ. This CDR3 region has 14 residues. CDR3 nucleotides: TGCGCCAGCAGCTTGGGGACAGGTTGGTGGGAGCTGTTTTTT. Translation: CASSLGTGWWELFF. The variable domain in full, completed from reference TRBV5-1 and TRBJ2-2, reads KAGVTQTPRYLIKTRGQQVTLSCSPISGHRSVSWYQQTPGQGLQFLFEYFSETQRNKGNFPGRFSGRQFSNSRSEMNVSTLELGDSALYLCASSLGTGWWELFFGEGSRLTVL.

DNA of the CDR3: TGTGCCAGCACCCTCCGGGGAGGAGGCTCCTGGTGGCATGGCTACACCTTC. It specifies CASTLRGGGSWWHGYTF. The chain employs TRBV5-6 and TRBJ1-2; D is unresolved. The CDR3 loop spans 17 amino acids. Per the germline V gene, CDR1 is SGHDT and CDR2 is YYEEEE. V lost 6 bases and J lost 6, with 27 bases in between.

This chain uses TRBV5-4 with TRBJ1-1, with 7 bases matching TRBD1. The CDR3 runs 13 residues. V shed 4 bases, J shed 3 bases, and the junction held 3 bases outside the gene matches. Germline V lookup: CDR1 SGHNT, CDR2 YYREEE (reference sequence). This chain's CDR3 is CASSLGQDTEAFF. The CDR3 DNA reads TGTGCCAGCAGCCTCGGACAGGACACTGAAGCTTTCTTT.

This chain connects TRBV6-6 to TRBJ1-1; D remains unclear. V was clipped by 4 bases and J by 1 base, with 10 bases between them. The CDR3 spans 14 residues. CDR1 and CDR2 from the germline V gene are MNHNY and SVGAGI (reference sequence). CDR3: CASSSARGNTEAFF. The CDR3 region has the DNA TGTGCCAGCAGTTCGGCACGGGGGAACACTGAAGCTTTCTTT.